Sequencing of this TCR beta chain was carried out in a study of OX40 agonist ivuxolimab in advanced cancers. The wider study: Partial responses were observed in three patients, of whom one had hepatocellular carcinoma and two had cutaneous melanoma. Study observations and caveats: Expanded clones were, on average, more numerous among CD8+ T cells than CD4+.

It was autoimmune disease history or systemic immunosuppression that excluded patients. Comment on this clone: Its antigen remains unknown.

TCRdb's table, derived via immunoSEQ multiplex PCR, lists solely in-frame clones and lacks some. The sample has around 80,000 clones; approximately 78% are singletons. The germline CDR1 and CDR2 sequences are SGHRS and YFSETQ. With V trimmed by 2 bases and J by 0 bases, 6 bases remained unmatched. This CDR3 region has 17 residues. The chain has TRBV5-1 and TRBJ2-3, with 10 bases that match TRBD2. The sample was CD4+ or CD8+ T cells sorted from blood, taken in a trial of the OX40 agonist ivuxolimab. This TCR derives from an adult with an advanced solid tumor such as melanoma, head and neck, liver or kidney cancer. The CDR3 spells CASSLGSTSGSTDTQYF. Written as DNA, the CDR3 is TGCGCCAGCAGCTTAGGATCGACTAGCGGGAGCACAGATACGCAGTATTTT.